The table lists the clone carrying this T cell receptor (beta chain) with many counts. Its antigen is still unknown. Researchers prepared the TCRbeta library using unique molecular identifiers, the study reports. From the PCR reads, TCRdb called clonotypes with MiXCR, one entry per CDR3 protein. There are some 200,000 distinct CDR3 sequences in the sample; roughly 6.3% occur only once, and 4.5% to 5.5% lies in the top ten. Germline V gives CDR1 MDHEN, CDR2 SYDVKM. V lost 4 bases to trimming and J lost 3 bases; unmatched junction nucleotides: 7. CDR3 length: 16 residues. This sample was included in a study of T-cell reconstitution after alpha-beta-depleted transplantation in children. General study results and limits: In some patients, recipient T cells and intrathymic progenitors surviving conditioning explained high day-60 diversity. Roughly two months post-transplant, alpha-beta T cells reportedly originated from several hundred graft clones that had expanded. T cells produced anew were the main source of T-cell counts and diversity one year after transplant.

Sequencing used PBMCs, obtained before TCRalphabeta/CD19-depleted stem cell transplant. This chain uses TRBV28 with TRBJ1-5, with TRBD1 matching 9 bases. The sequence was obtained from a girl in the first two years of life with combined immunodeficiency, due to receive a stem cell transplant. This chain's CDR3 is CASSSHRGQVNQPQHF. CDR3 DNA: TGTGCCAGCAGTTCCCACAGGGGGCAGGTCAATCAGCCCCAGCATTTT.